The rows below give T cell receptor beta chains drawn from one sample of a study of cytomegalovirus exposure and HLA in healthy donors. Method: immunoSEQ multiplex PCR; TCRdb's copy keeps in-frame clones and lacks some. The sample carries about 150,000 clones, approximately 89% recorded once. Specimen: PBMCs. Receptors were obtained from a woman under 30 in good health and CMV-seropositive. Each CDR3 is given with its conserved first and last residue. A D gene is named only where the DNA matches it firmly. The size entry is marked missing in some rows and otherwise reads once, few, many or a size class.

TRBV10-3,NA,TRBJ1-1,NA,CAISNNSPGGGTEAFF,TGTGCCATCAGCAACAACTCCCCCGGGGGGGGCACTGAAGCTTTCTTT
TRBV28,NA,TRBJ1-1,TRBD1,CASSLGTTGSTEAFF,TGTGCCAGCAGTTTGGGGACGACAGGGTCGACTGAAGCTTTCTTT
TRBV7-8,NA,TRBJ2-1,TRBD2,CASSLVFSGGLNEQFF,TGTGCCAGCAGCTTAGTGTTTAGCGGGGGCTTGAATGAGCAGTTCTTC
TRBV19,NA,TRBJ2-3,NA,CASSIRQQTPSTDTQYF,TGTGCCAGTAGTATCCGTCAACAGACACCTAGCACAGATACGCAGTATTTT
TRBV9,NA,TRBJ2-7,TRBD2,CASSRTSGGSYEQYF,TGTGCCAGCAGTCGGACTAGCGGGGGCTCCTACGAGCAGTACTTC
TRBV15,NA,TRBJ2-5,TRBD1,CATSRDGTGKQETQYF,TGTGCCACCAGCAGAGATGGGACAGGCAAACAAGAGACCCAGTACTTC
TRBV10-3,NA,TRBJ2-3,TRBD1,CAISETRDRWGTDTQYF,TGTGCCATCAGTGAGACCCGGGACAGGTGGGGCACAGATACGCAGTATTTT
TRBV11-2,once,TRBJ2-2,TRBD2,CASSPASSSGFTGELFF,TGTGCCAGCAGCCCAGCTTCTTCTAGCGGGTTTACCGGGGAGCTGTTTTTT
TRBV19,NA,TRBJ2-7,TRBD2,CASSISIETSDFFYEQYF,TGTGCCAGTAGTATTTCAATTGAGACTAGCGATTTTTTCTACGAGCAGTACTTC
TRBV2,NA,TRBJ2-7,TRBD2,CASRGTSRSDEQYF,TGTGCCAGCAGGGGGACTAGCAGGTCAGACGAGCAGTACTTC
TRBV27,once,TRBJ2-5,TRBD1,CASSPGQGGRTQYF,TGTGCCAGCAGTCCCGGACAGGGCGGGCGGACCCAGTACTTC
TRBV28,once,TRBJ1-5,TRBD1,CATYKDRDRVWDQPQHF,TGTGCCACCTACAAAGACCGGGACAGGGTTTGGGATCAGCCCCAGCATTTT
TRBV6-5,NA,TRBJ2-2,TRBD2,CASSREGVNTGELFF,TGTGCCAGCAGTCGGGAGGGTGTAAACACCGGGGAGCTGTTTTTT
TRBV28,NA,TRBJ1-2,TRBD1,CAGRQGDYGYTF,TGTGCCGGCCGACAGGGAGACTATGGCTACACCTTC
TRBV7-2,once,TRBJ1-3,NA,CASSSDWAGDTIYF,TGTGCCAGCAGTTCGGACTGGGCGGGGGACACCATATATTTT
TRBV30,once,TRBJ2-7,NA,CAWSGLGGYEQYF,TGTGCCTGGAGTGGACTAGGCGGCTACGAGCAGTACTTC
TRBV9,NA,TRBJ2-7,TRBD2,CASSAGGAQRNEQYF,TGTGCCAGCAGCGCCGGGGGGGCCCAGCGGAACGAGCAGTACTTC
TRBV7-2,NA,TRBJ2-7,NA,CASSFELAASDEQYF,TGTGCCAGCAGCTTTGAACTAGCAGCCTCTGACGAGCAGTACTTC
TRBV15,NA,TRBJ1-4,NA,CATGHYRDRDEKLFF,TGTGCCACCGGACATTACAGGGATCGAGATGAAAAACTGTTTTTT
TRBV14,few,TRBJ2-7,TRBD1,CASSQVSRGEQYF,TGTGCCAGCAGCCAAGTAAGCAGGGGGGAGCAGTACTTC
TRBV18,once,TRBJ2-7,TRBD1,CASSPPDRVYEQYF,TGTGCCAGCTCACCACCGGACAGGGTTTACGAGCAGTACTTC
TRBV2,once,TRBJ1-2,NA,CASSGGLGQTNYGYTF,TGTGCCAGCAGTGGCGGGCTAGGGCAGACTAACTATGGCTACACCTTC
TRBV28,NA,TRBJ2-7,NA,CASTRLASGEQYF,TGTGCCAGCACCCGTTTAGCGTCGGGTGAGCAGTACTTC
TRBV7-2,NA,TRBJ1-5,NA,CASSLITGGNQPQHF,TGTGCCAGCAGCTTAATCACCGGGGGCAATCAGCCCCAGCATTTT
TRBV5-6,NA,TRBJ1-1,NA,CASSLDGGTEAFF,TGTGCCAGCAGCTTGGACGGGGGAACTGAAGCTTTCTTT
TRBV28,once,TRBJ1-5,NA,CASSHQRGRSNQPQHF,TGTGCCAGCAGTCACCAAAGGGGAAGAAGCAATCAGCCCCAGCATTTT
TRBV7-2,few,TRBJ2-7,NA,CASSFSRLVFEQYF,TGTGCCAGCAGCTTCAGCCGACTAGTGTTCGAGCAGTACTTC
TRBV27,NA,TRBJ2-7,NA,CASSFSQYSYEQYF,TGTGCCAGCAGTTTTTCACAGTATTCCTACGAGCAGTACTTC
TRBV5-5,NA,TRBJ1-2,NA,CASSLAAQGAYGYTF,TGTGCCAGCAGCTTGGCTGCTCAGGGTGCCTATGGCTACACCTTC
TRBV28,NA,TRBJ1-2,TRBD1,CASKYRTGGVHGYTF,TGTGCCAGCAAATACCGGACAGGGGGTGTTCATGGCTACACCTTC
TRBV28,NA,TRBJ1-3,NA,CASSLTGSGNTIYF,TGTGCCAGCAGTTTAACAGGGTCTGGAAACACCATATATTTT
TRBV11-2,few,TRBJ1-2,NA,CASSPQTVPRYGYTF,TGTGCCAGCAGCCCACAGACAGTACCTCGCTATGGCTACACCTTC
TRBV9,NA,TRBJ2-7,TRBD1,CASSAEGAGEFYEQYF,TGTGCCAGCAGCGCTGAGGGGGCAGGGGAGTTCTACGAGCAGTACTTC
TRBV30,NA,TRBJ1-5,NA,CAWKSGFDQPQHF,TGTGCCTGGAAATCGGGTTTCGATCAGCCCCAGCATTTT
TRBV27,NA,TRBJ2-1,TRBD2,CASSLGPGPGLAYNEQFF,TGTGCCAGCAGTTTAGGTCCAGGGCCGGGACTAGCGTACAATGAGCAGTTCTTC
TRBV19,NA,TRBJ1-3,TRBD1,CASSPGTGAANTIYF,TGTGCCAGTAGTCCCGGGACAGGGGCTGCAAACACCATATATTTT
TRBV9,NA,TRBJ2-7,NA,CASSEAPGLLYEQYF,TGTGCCAGCAGCGAAGCCCCGGGACTGCTATACGAGCAGTACTTC
TRBV4-1,NA,TRBJ2-7,NA,CASSQANGYEQYF,TGCGCCAGCAGCCAAGCAAACGGCTACGAGCAGTACTTC
TRBV18,NA,TRBJ1-2,NA,CASSPRSSTRNNRANYGYTF,TGTGCCAGCTCACCCCGTTCGTCTACGCGCAACAACCGGGCTAACTATGGCTACACCTTC
TRBV5-1,NA,TRBJ2-7,TRBD1,CASSINPGQGSYEQYF,TGCGCCAGCAGCATCAACCCGGGACAGGGATCCTACGAGCAGTACTTC
TRBV6-5,NA,TRBJ2-1,TRBD2,CASSYGSGNYNEQFF,TGTGCCAGCAGTTACGGGAGCGGGAATTACAATGAGCAGTTCTTC
TRBV9,NA,TRBJ2-1,TRBD2,CASSARGGASYNEQFF,TGTGCCAGCAGCGCCCGCGGGGGGGCTTCCTACAATGAGCAGTTCTTC
TRBV27,few,TRBJ1-2,TRBD1,CASSSPTGYGYTF,TGTGCCAGCAGTTCACCGACAGGGTATGGCTACACCTTC
TRBV19,NA,TRBJ2-2,TRBD1,CASRDRENTGELFF,TGTGCCAGTAGGGACAGGGAGAACACCGGGGAGCTGTTTTTT
TRBV28,NA,TRBJ1-2,TRBD1,CASTPGQGSGYGYTF,TGTGCCAGCACTCCGGGACAGGGGTCTGGCTATGGCTACACCTTC
TRBV19,NA,TRBJ2-2,TRBD1,CASSINIIRQGNTGELFF,TGTGCCAGTAGTATAAACATAATACGACAGGGTAACACCGGGGAGCTGTTTTTT
TRBV4-2,NA,TRBJ2-3,TRBD1,CASSQEGQGSTDTQYF,TGTGCCAGCAGCCAAGAAGGACAGGGAAGCACAGATACGCAGTATTTT
TRBV30,NA,TRBJ2-3,NA,CAWGEHMGGTQYF,TGTGCCTGGGGGGAGCACATGGGGGGTACGCAGTATTTT
TRBV28,NA,TRBJ1-6,TRBD1,CASSFVQTGGSSPLHF,TGTGCCAGCAGTTTTGTTCAGACAGGGGGCAGTTCACCCCTCCACTTT
TRBV19,NA,TRBJ2-2,NA,CASSGLGTGELFF,TGTGCCAGTTCAGGGCTAGGCACCGGGGAGCTGTTTTTT
TRBV7-9,once,TRBJ2-7,TRBD2,CASRGGSYEQYF,TGTGCCAGTCGGGGGGGCTCCTACGAGCAGTACTTC
TRBV4-1,once,TRBJ2-2,NA,CASSQDSPGGTGELFF,TGCGCCAGCAGCCAAGATTCGCCGGGTGGCACCGGGGAGCTGTTTTTT